The 25 T cell receptor beta chains presented below share a single source sample, sequenced in a study of cytomegalovirus exposure and HLA in healthy donors. Primers: 60 Vbeta forward and 13 Jbeta reverse. Produced via immunoSEQ multiplex PCR; TCRdb's table is partial and in-frame only. The table lists 35,000 to 45,000 clones, nearly 70% of them singletons. What was sequenced was PBMCs. Receptor source: a man aged 30-40 years in good health and CMV-seronegative.

The rearrangement joins TRBV2 to TRBJ2-5, with 11 bases aligning to TRBD2. The CDR3 runs to 15 residues. J gave up 5 bases and V 6 bases, and 8 bases lay outside the gene matches. Looked up from germline, CDR1 is SNHLY and CDR2 is FYNNEI. The CDR3 DNA sequence: TGTGCCAGCAGCCAAACTATAGCGGGAGGGGAGACCCAGTACTTC. The encoded protein is CASSQTIAGGETQYF. The whole variable domain, remainder taken from reference TRBV2 and TRBJ2-5, is EPEVTQTPSHQVTQMGQEVILRCVPISNHLYFYWYRQILGQKVEFLVSFYNNEISEKSEIFDDQFSVERPDGSNFTLKIRSTKLEDSAMYFCASSQTIAGGETQYFGPGTRLLVL.

The V and J genes are TRBV2 and TRBJ1-1; D is possibly TRBD1 (5 bases). The CDR3 loop spans 16 amino acids. CDR1 is SNHLY, CDR2 FYNNEI, per germline. V was shortened by 3 bases and J by 1 base, with 15 bases between the two germline ends. The CDR3 bases are TGTGCCAGCAGTGAGGGGGGACGCCGGGGGAACACTGAAGCTTTCTTT. Translating it yields CASSEGGRRGNTEAFF.

The gene calls are TRBV9 and TRBJ2-7; D is perhaps TRBD2 (5 bases). V was clipped by 1 base and J by 2 bases, with 13 bases between them. CDR3 size: 15 residues. Germline CDR1 reads SGDLS; CDR2 reads YYNGEE. CDR3 nucleotide sequence: TGTGCCAGCAGCGTATCGGGGAAAGGGCCCTACGAGCAGTACTTC. It is translated as CASSVSGKGPYEQYF.

This chain joins TRBV6-5 and TRBJ2-7, with 7 bases fitting TRBD1. The V gene end was trimmed by 4 bases and the J gene end by 3 bases; junction bases not matched to a gene: 9. CDR1 and CDR2 from the germline V gene are MNHEY and SVGAGI. The CDR3 contains 15 residues. The CDR3 coding sequence is TGTGCCAGCAGTTCCCCCGAGACAGGGAGCTACGAGCAGTACTTC. Amino acids: CASSSPETGSYEQYF.

The table lists this clone with a count of one. This chain uses TRBV2 with TRBJ1-5; maybe TRBD1 (6 bases). V was clipped by 6 bases and J by 4 bases, with 13 bases between them. CDR1 is SNHLY, CDR2 FYNNEI, per germline. There are 14 residues in the CDR3. This CDR3 is CASSAWTENQPQHF. The CDR3 coding sequence is TGTGCCAGCAGCGCGTGGACAGAAAATCAGCCCCAGCATTTT. Complete variable domain (other parts from reference TRBV2 and TRBJ1-5): EPEVTQTPSHQVTQMGQEVILRCVPISNHLYFYWYRQILGQKVEFLVSFYNNEISEKSEIFDDQFSVERPDGSNFTLKIRSTKLEDSAMYFCASSAWTENQPQHFGDGTRLSIL.

This clone was seen only a few times. The chain carries TRBV28 and TRBJ2-1; 7 bases fit TRBD1. The CDR3 loop spans 15 amino acids. Germline CDR1 and CDR2: MDHEN and SYDVKM. The V and J ends lost 5 bases and 3 bases, in that order; junction bases with no gene match: 7. CDR3 sequence reads: CASSDPGQLYNEQFF. CDR3 bases: TGTGCCAGCAGTGATCCGGGACAGCTCTACAATGAGCAGTTCTTC.

The rearrangement joins TRBV15 to TRBJ2-7; unclear D gene. The CDR3 is 12 amino acids. The V and J ends lost 4 bases and 5 bases respectively, with 9 bases between them. Germline V lookup: CDR1 LNHNV, CDR2 YYDKDF (reference sequence). CDR3 loop: CATSMVANEQYF. The CDR3, as DNA: TGTGCCACCAGCATGGTTGCTAACGAGCAGTACTTC.

This clone was counted between two and nine times. The chain joins TRBV7-2 to TRBJ1-1, with D possibly being TRBD1 (6 bases). Trimming took off 5 bases at V and 2 bases at J, with 9 bases between the two ends. CDR3 length: 13 amino acids. The germline V gene encodes CDR1 SGHTA and CDR2 FQGNSA. In nucleotides, the CDR3 is TGTGCCAGCAGCACACAGGGTAACACTGAAGCTTTCTTT. This encodes CASSTQGNTEAFF.

This rearrangement joins TRBV5-6 to TRBJ2-1; D is perhaps TRBD2 (6 bases). The CDR3 totals 14 residues. V lost 1 base and J lost 8, with 13 bases in between. In germline, CDR1 is SGHDT, CDR2 YYEEEE. The CDR3 is CASSLSAGTHEQFF. The CDR3 DNA is TGTGCCAGCAGCTTGTCGGCGGGAACCCATGAGCAGTTCTTC.

The chain recombines TRBV7-2 with TRBJ1-5; D is uncertain. V was pared by 1 base and J by 4 bases, with 11 bases between. CDR3 size: 15 residues. CDR1 is SGHTA and CDR2 is FQGNSA in the germline V gene. CDR3 residues: CASSLVGVGNQPQHF. In DNA form, the CDR3 reads TGTGCCAGCAGCTTAGTCGGGGTGGGAAATCAGCCCCAGCATTTT.

The CDR3 DNA reads TGCAGCGTTGAAGATCGGGACAGAGTCTCTGGGGCCAACGTCCTGACTTTC. It yields the protein CSVEDRDRVSGANVLTF. V is TRBV29-1 and J is TRBJ2-6; 7 bases fit TRBD1. The length of the CDR3 is 17 residues. Germline lookup yields CDR1 SQVTM and CDR2 ANQGSEA. V shed 0 bases, J shed 0 bases, and the junction held 5 bases outside the gene matches.

In this sample, this clone turned up a few times. The rearrangement joins TRBV2 to TRBJ2-7; tentative D call: TRBD2 (6 bases). The germline gives CDR1 SNHLY, CDR2 FYNNEI. This CDR3 is 13 amino acids long. V lost 6 bases, J lost 3 bases, and 12 bases lay in between. In nucleotides, the CDR3 is TGTGCCAGCAGCGGGACTGGAATCTACGAGCAGTACTTC. Translated: CASSGTGIYEQYF.

This chain joins TRBV6-6 and TRBJ2-3, with a tentative D call TRBD2 (6 bases). The CDR3 loop spans 13 amino acids. Trimming left V 7 bases short and J 2 bases short, with 10 bases between. Germline V gene lookup returns CDR1 MNHNY and CDR2 SVGAGI (reference sequence). The CDR3 is CASKGGDTDTQYF. The CDR3 nucleotides read TGTGCCAGCAAGGGCGGGGACACAGATACGCAGTATTTT.

The count of this clone is one. This chain links TRBV2 with TRBJ1-2; TRBD1 is a possible D gene (6 bases). The CDR3 covers 13 residues. The V end lost 3 bases, the J end lost 4 bases, and 9 bases lay between the germline ends. Germline assignment: CDR1 SNHLY and CDR2 FYNNEI. CDR3 sequence: CASSEGAGYGYTF. CDR3 coding DNA: TGTGCCAGCAGTGAGGGGGCAGGCTATGGCTACACCTTC.

V usage is TRBV29-1 and J usage is TRBJ2-3; D perhaps matches TRBD1 (5 bases). The ends were cut back, 5 bases at V and 2 bases at J, with 23 bases in the middle. The CDR3 runs 17 residues. Germline V gene data show CDR1 as SQVTM and CDR2 as ANQGSEA. Here the CDR3 DNA reads TGCAGCGTTATCCCCGACAGAAGTTACTATGACACAGATACGCAGTATTTT. It yields the protein CSVIPDRSYYDTDTQYF.

This chain connects TRBV6-4 to TRBJ1-2, with D possibly being TRBD1 (5 bases). This CDR3 contains 13 residues. Trimming took off 2 bases at V and 10 bases at J, with 14 bases between the two ends. Germline-derived CDR1 and CDR2 are MRHNA and SNTAGT. The CDR3 protein is CASSDIGRGDYTF. The CDR3 DNA reads as TGTGCCAGCAGTGACATCGGACGGGGGGACTACACCTTC.

In its sample, this clone ranks as medium-sized. The chain joins TRBV5-1 to TRBJ2-3; 8 bases agree with TRBD2. The germline CDR1 and CDR2 sequences are SGHRS and YFSETQ. V dropped 0 bases and J dropped 0; count of bases not matched to a gene: 0. The CDR3 is 15 amino acids. DNA of the CDR3: TGCGCCAGCAGCTTGGGCGGGAGGAGCACAGATACGCAGTATTTT. The encoded protein is CASSLGGRSTDTQYF.

V gene TRBV7-6 combines with J gene TRBJ1-1, with D tentatively TRBD1 (5 bases). Deletions cut 5 bases from V and 3 bases from J, with 10 bases between. The CDR3 has 13 amino acids. Germline V gene data show CDR1 as SGHVS and CDR2 as FNYEAQ. The CDR3 DNA reads TGTGCCAGCAGCGCCGGGGGGGACACTGAAGCTTTCTTT. It specifies CASSAGGDTEAFF.

V usage is TRBV28 and J usage is TRBJ1-5; D remains unclear. Germline CDR1 MDHEN, CDR2 SYDVKM. V gave up 4 bases and J gave up 7 bases, with 14 bases separating them. The length of the CDR3 is 14 residues. The DNA for the CDR3 is TGTGCCAGCAGTTCCCCCCAGGTGGCGCAGCCCCAGCATTTT. Its protein product is CASSSPQVAQPQHF.

The rearrangement joins TRBV4-2 to TRBJ2-1; 7 nucleotides align to TRBD1. This CDR3 has 14 amino acids. V dropped 5 bases and J dropped 2; count of bases not matched to a gene: 3. The germline gives CDR1 LGHNA, CDR2 YNFKEQ. CDR3: CASSRQGAYNEQFF. CDR3 nucleotide sequence: TGTGCCAGCAGCAGACAGGGAGCCTACAATGAGCAGTTCTTC.

The chain combines TRBV4-1 with TRBJ2-1; 8 bases fit TRBD2. The CDR3 consists of 16 residues. Germline CDR1 and CDR2: MGHRA and YSYEKL. With 0 bases clipped from V and 6 bases from J, the junction kept 7 bases outside the gene matches. CDR3 sequence reads: CASSQDPGGAFNEQFF. In nucleotides, the CDR3 is TGCGCCAGCAGCCAAGATCCGGGAGGGGCTTTCAATGAGCAGTTCTTC.

The sample holds a few counts of this clone. This chain links TRBV6-5 with TRBJ1-3; D perhaps matches TRBD1 (5 bases). This CDR3 is built from 15 residues. Per the germline V gene, CDR1 is MNHEY and CDR2 is SVGAGI. V dropped 8 bases and J dropped 2 bases, with 16 bases sitting between them. The DNA for the CDR3 is TGTGCCAGCGGCCTTTCAGGGATCGCTGGAAACACCATATATTTT. The encoded protein is CASGLSGIAGNTIYF.

The chain couples TRBV28 to TRBJ1-1; no definite D call. Germline CDR1 is MDHEN and CDR2 is SYDVKM. This CDR3 spans 14 amino acids. V lost 6 bases and J 3 bases, leaving 14 bases between the germline ends. The CDR3 region has the DNA TGTGCCAGCAGACCCCAGGTACCCGACACTGAAGCTTTCTTT. It encodes CASRPQVPDTEAFF.

V usage is TRBV2 and J usage is TRBJ1-6, with D uncertain. The V end was cut by 8 bases, the J end by 7 bases, with 15 bases between. The CDR3 sequence is 14 residues long. Germline values: CDR1 SNHLY, CDR2 FYNNEI. CDR3 protein: CASAFRGVNSPLHF. As DNA, the CDR3 is TGTGCCAGCGCCTTTCGGGGAGTGAATTCACCCCTCCACTTT.

The rearrangement uses TRBV5-4 and TRBJ1-2; 8 bases align to TRBD1. This CDR3 has 13 amino acids. J gave up 7 bases and V 5 bases, and 7 bases lay outside the gene matches. Germline V gene lookup returns CDR1 SGHNT and CDR2 YYREEE (reference sequence). CDR3 sequence (DNA): TGTGCCAGCAGTCAACAGGGGGGCGGTGGCTACACCTTC. Its translation is CASSQQGGGGYTF.